This T cell receptor beta chain was found in a study of T cell responses to AZD1222 COVID-19 vaccine. General study results and limits: Only 5 or 6 people who got AZD1222 tested seropositive at baseline. The donors showed a predominance of white British ancestry and of females, with possible underestimation of clonal diversity. Distributed over spike, vaccine-associated CD4 TCRs predominated at 160-218 and 743-854.

Comment on this clone: The antigen remains unidentified.

The data were produced by immunoSEQ multiplex PCR, yet TCRdb's version contains in-frame clones alone and is incomplete. The sample has some 150,000 clones; under 95% are singletons. V trimming: 4 bases; J trimming: 3 bases; junction bases outside the gene matches: 6. CDR1 LGHNA and CDR2 YSLEER come from the germline V gene. This CDR3 is built from 15 residues. The sequencing here drew on peripheral blood, taken 28 days after the second AZD1222 dose. This TCR was recovered from an adult who received the AZD1222 COVID-19 vaccine. The rearrangement uses TRBV4-3 and TRBJ2-1; 7 nucleotides match TRBD1. Here the CDR3 reads CASSLDRVDYNEQFF. The CDR3 nucleotides are TGCGCCAGCAGCCTCGACAGGGTTGACTACAATGAGCAGTTCTTC.